The 7 T cell receptor beta chains below all came from one sample that was sequenced in a study of tumor-infiltrating lymphocytes in primary liver carcinoma. Blood RNA was derived from unsorted whole blood, and germline DNA was extracted too. Making TCR beta cDNA involved approximately 530 ng total RNA and a constant-region primer. For TCR beta, libraries were produced by three nested multiplex PCR rounds using slightly modified ARM-PCR. Amplification in the first two PCR rounds was performed using TRBV1-TRBV30 forward primers and a C-beta reverse primer for about 10 cycles each. TCRdb itself ran the multiplex PCR reads through MiXCR, one entry per CDR3 protein. The sample lists approximately 330,000 distinct CDR3 sequences, roughly two thirds occurring once. The sequencing input was peripheral blood. The receptors here all came from a man aged 40-50 years with primary liver carcinoma and hepatitis B virus infection.

This clonotype has at least ten counts. The genes are TRBV19 and TRBJ2-3; D is ambiguous. The V end was cut by 11 bases, the J end by 6 bases, with 15 bases between. This CDR3 has 12 amino acids. Germline CDR1 and CDR2: LNHDA and SQIVND (reference sequence). The CDR3 spells CASKVDGDTQYF. The CDR3 DNA reads as TGTGCCTCGAAAGTTGACGGGGATACGCAGTATTTT.

Turning to this clonotype: A read error may explain this, as a much larger clone is one base away. The chain employs TRBV12-3 or TRBV12-4 and TRBJ2-3, with D unclear. V gave up 8 bases and J gave up 0 bases, with 9 bases separating them. The CDR3 contains 13 residues. The CDR3 loop is CASRRGSTDTQYF. The CDR3 DNA sequence: TGTGCCAGCCGGCGCGGTAGCACAGATACGCAGTATTTT.

The table lists this clonotype with many counts. The chain recombines TRBV6-1 with TRBJ1-5; D not resolved. This CDR3 contains 11 residues. Germline V gene data show CDR1 as MNHNS and CDR2 as SASEGT. Between the trimmed V and J ends, which lost 9 bases and 6 bases, there was a span of 9 bases. CDR3 nucleotides: TGTGCCAGTTGGAATTTTCAGCCCCAGCATTTT. Amino acid sequence: CASWNFQPQHF.

CDR3 DNA: TGTGCCAGCAGCTTCTGGGGAGGGCATATAGGTACGCAGTATTTT. Amino acids: CASSFWGGHIGTQYF. The J gene is TRBJ2-3, the V gene TRBV11-2; 7 bases agree with TRBD2. V shed 3 bases, J shed 8 bases, and the junction held 11 bases outside the gene matches. The CDR3 extends over 15 amino acids. CDR1 and CDR2 (germline): SGHAT, FQNNGV.

As regards this clonotype: This sequence may be a read error, since a much larger clone differs from it by one base. The chain links TRBV5-5 to TRBJ2-1; 10 nucleotides align to TRBD1. V trimming: 3 bases; J trimming: 12 bases; junction bases outside the gene matches: 9. The CDR3 has 14 amino acids. Germline V lookup: CDR1 SGHKS, CDR2 YYEKEE (reference sequence). Written as DNA, the CDR3 is TGTGCCAGCAGCTCGCGACAGGGGGCGAGGGGGCAGTTCTTC. This encodes CASSSRQGARGQFF.

This clonotype was observed at least ten times. This chain joins TRBV10-3 and TRBJ2-1, with 13 bases matching TRBD2. From germline, CDR1 is ENHRY and CDR2 SYGVKD. This CDR3 is built from 17 residues. The junction had 4 bases not matched to a gene; V was cut back by 0 bases and J by 5 bases. CDR3 sequence: CAISESTSGRRDNEQFF. DNA for the CDR3: TGTGCCATCAGTGAGTCGACTAGCGGGAGGAGGGACAATGAGCAGTTCTTC.

This clonotype was counted ten times or more. The chain recombines TRBV6-1 with TRBJ2-2; D call uncertain. The CDR3 spans 14 residues. The ends were cut back, 7 bases at V and 8 bases at J, with 17 bases in the middle. Germline V gives CDR1 MNHNS, CDR2 SASEGT. The CDR3 loop is CASKFGFPPGELFF. The CDR3 nucleotides are TGTGCCAGCAAGTTTGGCTTCCCCCCTGGGGAGCTGTTTTTT.